The clone carrying this TCR beta chain is judged large. The antigen remains unidentified. Specified time point: sample taken at primary tumor resection. Via MiXCR, TCRdb re-called the 5' RACE reads, giving one row per CDR3 protein. Altogether fewer than 11,000 distinct CDR3 sequences are present, roughly 8% being singletons, with the ten largest covering approximately 20%. The source of the sample is a study of spatial heterogeneity in lung cancer. At the level of the study: As counted in raw reads, each unique TCR and UMI combination appeared more than ten times on average.

Study results and limitations: About 6.3% of tumor T cells for alpha chains and 13% to 15% for beta chains were estimated to be covered. Expanded intratumoral alpha and beta TCR counts tracked tumor mutation counts.

This TCR was sampled from a male donor with early-stage non-small cell lung cancer. The sample consisted of lung tumor tissue, taken at surgery.

Here the CDR3 DNA reads TGTGCCAGTAGTATTCATGCCGGGACTCCGGCGGTACAGCCCCAGCATTTT. Residues: CASSIHAGTPAVQPQHF. V usage is TRBV19 and J usage is TRBJ1-5, with D tentatively TRBD1 (5 bases). Germline values: CDR1 LNHDA, CDR2 SQIVND (reference sequence). CDR3 length equals 17 residues. Trimming shortened V by 3 bases and J by 7 bases, and 22 bases separated the two germline ends.